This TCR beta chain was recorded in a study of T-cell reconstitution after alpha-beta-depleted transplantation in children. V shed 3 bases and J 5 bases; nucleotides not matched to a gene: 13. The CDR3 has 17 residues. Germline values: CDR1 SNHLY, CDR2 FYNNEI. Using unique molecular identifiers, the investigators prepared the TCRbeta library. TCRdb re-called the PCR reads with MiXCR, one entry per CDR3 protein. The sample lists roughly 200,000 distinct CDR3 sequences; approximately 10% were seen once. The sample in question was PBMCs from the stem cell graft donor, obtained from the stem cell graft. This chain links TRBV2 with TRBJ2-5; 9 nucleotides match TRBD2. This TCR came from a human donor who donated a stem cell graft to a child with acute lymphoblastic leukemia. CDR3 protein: CASSDFRLAGPVETQYF. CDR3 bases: TGTGCCAGCAGTGATTTCCGGCTAGCGGGGCCCGTTGAGACCCAGTACTTC.